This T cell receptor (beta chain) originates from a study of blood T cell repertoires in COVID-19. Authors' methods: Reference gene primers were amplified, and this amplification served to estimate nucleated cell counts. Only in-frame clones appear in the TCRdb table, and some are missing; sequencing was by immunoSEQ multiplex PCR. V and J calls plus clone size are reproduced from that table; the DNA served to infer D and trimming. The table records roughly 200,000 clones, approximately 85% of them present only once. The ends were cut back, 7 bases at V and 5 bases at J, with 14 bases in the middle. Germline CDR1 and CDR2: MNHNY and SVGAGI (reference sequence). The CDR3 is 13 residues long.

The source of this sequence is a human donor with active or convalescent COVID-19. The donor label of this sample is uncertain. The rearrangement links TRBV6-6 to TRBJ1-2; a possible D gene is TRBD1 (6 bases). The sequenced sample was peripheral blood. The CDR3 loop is CASTRGPTYGYTF. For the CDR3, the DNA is TGTGCCAGCACCAGGGGCCCCACGTATGGCTACACCTTC.